The text below deals with one TCR beta chain. Antigen: not known. This entry belongs to a study of T cell repertoires in cytomegalovirus infection. Overall study findings and caveats: In two of eight donors, the top clonotype was HLA-C-restricted CMV-specific.

From germline, CDR1 is MNHNS and CDR2 SASEGT. Trimming took 11 bases from V and 0 from J, leaving 11 bases between them. The CDR3 length is 13 residues. MiXCR was run by TCRdb on the reads, yielding one entry per CDR3 protein. The data show approximately 1,000,000 distinct CDR3 sequences, with approximately 31% seen just once and about an eighth held by the top ten. This chain links TRBV6-1 with TRBJ1-3; D call uncertain. Sequencing was performed on cultured CD8+ T cells from PBMCs, taken from culture after CMV antigen stimulation. The origin of this receptor is a human donor in good health (CMV status not recorded). Some clones in this sample may be carry-over from other donors' samples. The CDR3 sequence: CAAEQDSGNTIYF. The CDR3 region has the DNA TGTGCCGCCGAGCAGGACTCTGGAAACACCATATATTTT.